Following are 25 T cell receptor beta chains from one sample sequenced in a study of blood T cell repertoires in COVID-19. Sequencing was performed with immunoSEQ multiplex PCR; in TCRdb, only in-frame clones are kept and a portion is missing. The data show some 140,000 clones, around 90% seen once. Sequencing was performed on peripheral blood. The receptors stem from a man aged 45-60 years with acute or convalescent COVID-19.

The V gene is TRBV7-8, the J gene TRBJ1-6, with D tentatively TRBD1 (6 bases). Germline values: CDR1 SGHVS, CDR2 FQNEAQ. The ends were cut back, 1 base at V and 7 bases at J, with 14 bases in the middle. The CDR3 has 16 residues. CDR3 region: CASSLVSGTRNSPLHF. Here the CDR3 DNA reads TGTGCCAGCAGCTTAGTATCTGGGACAAGGAATTCACCCCTCCACTTT.

V and J are TRBV7-9 and TRBJ2-3, with 8 positions matching TRBD1. V gave up 8 bases and J gave up 5 bases; unmatched junction bases: 6. The CDR3 runs to 13 residues. CDR1 SEHNR and CDR2 FQNEAQ come from the germline V gene (reference sequence). CDR3 amino acids: CASSQGAVDTQYF. For the CDR3, the DNA is TGTGCCAGCTCGCAGGGGGCCGTAGATACGCAGTATTTT.

V is TRBV4-3 and J is TRBJ2-1; D may be TRBD2 (6 bases). The CDR3 loop spans 13 amino acids. CDR1 is LGHNA and CDR2 is YSLEER in the germline V gene. Trimming left V 0 bases short and J 13 bases short, with 13 bases between. The CDR3: CASSQDRPAGQFF. DNA of the CDR3: TGCGCCAGCAGCCAAGATCGACCAGCGGGCCAGTTCTTC.

V gene TRBV18 combines with J gene TRBJ2-1; tentatively, D is TRBD2 (5 bases). Germline-derived CDR1 and CDR2 are KGHSH and LQKENI. V was shortened by 3 bases and J by 7 bases, with 10 bases between the two germline ends. This CDR3 comprises 13 residues. The CDR3 DNA is TGTGCCAGCTCACCGTTGTCGGGGAATGAGCAGTTCTTC. Its protein product is CASSPLSGNEQFF.

In this sample, this clone turned up a few times. The chain carries TRBV30 and TRBJ1-2, with a tentative D call TRBD1 (6 bases). V lost 0 bases to trimming and J lost 1 base, with 9 bases between them. The CDR3 contains 14 residues. The germline V gene encodes CDR1 GTSNPN and CDR2 SVGIG (reference sequence). The CDR3 region is CAWSVYRVNYGYTF. Here the CDR3 DNA reads TGTGCCTGGAGTGTATACAGGGTTAACTATGGCTACACCTTC. The full variable domain, in which reference TRBV30 and TRBJ1-2 provide the parts outside the CDR3, is SQTIHQWPATLVQPVGSPLSLECTVEGTSNPNLYWYRQAAGRGLQLLFYSVGIGQISSEVPQNLSASRPQDRQFILSSKKLLLSDSGFYLCAWSVYRVNYGYTFGSGTRLTVV.

V and J are TRBV6-5 and TRBJ1-1; possibly TRBD1 for D (6 bases). The length of the CDR3 is 14 residues. The germline CDR1 and CDR2 sequences are MNHEY and SVGAGI. V lost 7 bases to trimming and J lost 0 bases, with 12 bases between them. The CDR3 DNA is TGTGCCAGCAAGACACAGGGTGTGAACACTGAAGCTTTCTTT. Protein sequence: CASKTQGVNTEAFF.

The chain is built from TRBV29-1 and TRBJ1-3; D remains unclear. CDR1 and CDR2 from the germline V gene are SQVTM and ANQGSEA. V was pared by 3 bases and J by 1 base, with 7 bases between. This CDR3 contains 13 residues. The CDR3 coding sequence is TGCAGCGTTGAGATGCTATCTGGAAACACCATATATTTT. It specifies CSVEMLSGNTIYF. The full variable domain, its missing parts supplied by reference TRBV29-1 and TRBJ1-3, is SAVISQKPSRDICQRGTSLTIQCQVDSQVTMMFWYRQQPGQSLTLIATANQGSEATYESGFVIDKFPISRPNLTFSTLTVSNMSPEDSSIYLCSVEMLSGNTIYFGEGSWLTVV.

The gene calls are TRBV14 and TRBJ2-2; possibly TRBD2 for D (6 bases). Trimming shortened V by 1 base and J by 7 bases, and 13 bases separated the two germline ends. The CDR3 loop spans 15 amino acids. Germline CDR1 SGHDN, CDR2 FVKESK. CDR3 sequence reads: CASSQVPGAVGELFF. The CDR3 region has the DNA TGTGCCAGCAGCCAAGTTCCGGGAGCGGTCGGGGAGCTGTTTTTT. The variable domain in full, with the rest retrieved from reference TRBV14 and TRBJ2-2, is EAGVTQFPSHSVIEKGQTVTLRCDPISGHDNLYWYRRVMGKEIKFLLHFVKESKQDESGMPNNRFLAERTGGTYSTLKVQPAELEDSGVYFCASSQVPGAVGELFFGEGSRLTVL.

The chain employs TRBV7-9 and TRBJ1-1, with 10 nucleotides matching TRBD1. This CDR3 has 14 amino acids. V was pared by 5 bases and J by 4 bases, with 4 bases of the junction left unmatched. Germline CDR1 and CDR2: SEHNR and FQNEAQ (reference sequence). DNA for the CDR3: TGTGCCAGCAGCAAGGGACAGGGGCCCACTGAAGCTTTCTTT. As protein: CASSKGQGPTEAFF.

This chain uses TRBV4-2 with TRBJ2-7; TRBD2 aligns across 9 bases. The V gene end was trimmed by 0 bases and the J gene end by 3 bases; junction bases not matched to a gene: 15. CDR3 length equals 19 residues. Per the germline V gene, CDR1 is LGHNA and CDR2 is YNFKEQ. The CDR3 here is CASSQEASGTSYIGYEQYF. The CDR3 bases are TGTGCCAGCAGCCAAGAGGCTAGCGGGACAAGCTATATCGGCTACGAGCAGTACTTC.

The rearrangement joins TRBV24-1 to TRBJ1-5; a possible D gene is TRBD1 (6 bases). The germline V gene encodes CDR1 KGHDR and CDR2 SFDVKD. V lost 9 bases to trimming and J lost 5 bases, with 10 bases between them. The CDR3 contains 12 residues. The CDR3 region has the DNA TGTGCCACCCAACAGGGATATCAGCCCCAGCATTTT. Amino acid sequence: CATQQGYQPQHF.

The gene calls are TRBV27 and TRBJ2-1, with 8 positions matching TRBD2. V was clipped by 3 bases and J by 10 bases; unmatched bases: 11. CDR3 length equals 15 residues. Germline V gives CDR1 MNHEY, CDR2 SMNVEV (reference sequence). DNA of the CDR3: TGTGCCAGCAGTTTGCGATCTGGACTAGCTAACGAGCAGTTCTTC. Translation: CASSLRSGLANEQFF.

The chain joins TRBV3-1 (or the pseudogene TRBV3-2) to TRBJ1-1, with TRBD1 matching 9 bases. This CDR3 is 17 amino acids long. Unmatched junction bases numbered 13, after V lost 4 bases and J lost 4 bases. Germline CDR1 reads LGHDT; CDR2 reads YNNKEL (reference sequence). CDR3 sequence reads: CASSLAYGTGRGTEAFF. The CDR3 DNA is TGTGCCAGCAGCCTCGCCTATGGGACAGGGAGGGGCACTGAAGCTTTCTTT.

The CDR3 is CSARAGGGFYGYTF. The CDR3 nucleotides read TGCAGCGCCCGGGCAGGGGGAGGTTTCTATGGCTACACCTTC. The chain recombines TRBV29-1 with TRBJ1-2, with 7 bases fitting TRBD1. CDR3 length: 14 amino acids. Germline trimming cut 7 bases from V and 4 bases from J; bases unmatched to any gene: 12. Germline V gene sequence: CDR1 SQVTM, CDR2 ANQGSEA.

V usage is TRBV5-1 and J usage is TRBJ1-2; D is perhaps TRBD1 (5 bases). The CDR3 is made up of 14 amino acids. Trimming took off 1 base at V and 4 bases at J, with 11 bases between the two ends. Germline CDR1 reads SGHRS; CDR2 reads YFSETQ. CDR3 sequence reads: CASSLLGAGYGYTF. The CDR3 nucleotides are TGCGCCAGCAGCTTGCTAGGGGCTGGCTATGGCTACACCTTC.

Points on this clone: This same CDR3 is encoded by further DNA sequences in the sample. The CDR3 coding sequence is TGTGCCAGCAGCCTGACAGGAGCGTATGGCTACACCTTC. It is translated as CASSLTGAYGYTF. The V call is TRBV3-1 (or the pseudogene TRBV3-2), the J call TRBJ1-2; weak D call: TRBD1 (6 bases). V gave up 4 bases and J gave up 5 bases, with 11 bases separating them. The CDR3 loop spans 13 amino acids. From germline, CDR1 is LGHDT and CDR2 YNNKEL (reference sequence).

The gene calls are TRBV19 and TRBJ1-6; 7 bases map to TRBD1. After removal of 3 bases from V and 8 bases from J, the junction contained 13 bases not matched to a gene. CDR1 is LNHDA, CDR2 SQIVND, per germline (reference sequence). CDR3 length equals 17 residues. This CDR3 is CASSIWAGGLSDSPLHF. For the CDR3, the DNA is TGTGCCAGTAGTATCTGGGCAGGGGGATTAAGTGATTCACCCCTCCACTTT.

V and J are TRBV18 and TRBJ1-6, with D hard to call. The V end lost 1 base, the J end lost 15 bases, and 13 bases lay between the germline ends. This CDR3 is built from 13 residues. Germline lookup yields CDR1 KGHSH and CDR2 LQKENI. The CDR3 sequence: CASSPLGRDNLHF. CDR3 in DNA: TGTGCCAGCTCACCACTTGGCCGTGATAACCTCCACTTT.

J is TRBJ2-5 and V is TRBV5-1, with D possibly being TRBD2 (7 bases). V was trimmed by 5 bases and J by 5 bases, leaving 16 bases between them. Germline V gene lookup returns CDR1 SGHRS and CDR2 YFSETQ. CDR3 length: 14 amino acids. The DNA of the CDR3 is TGCGCCAGCAGTCCAAGGGGGGGCGGCGAGACCCAGTACTTC. Its translation: CASSPRGGGETQYF. Variable domain in full (rest from reference TRBV5-1 and TRBJ2-5): KAGVTQTPRYLIKTRGQQVTLSCSPISGHRSVSWYQQTPGQGLQFLFEYFSETQRNKGNFPGRFSGRQFSNSRSEMNVSTLELGDSALYLCASSPRGGGETQYFGPGTRLLVL.

This chain connects TRBV6-5 to TRBJ1-2, with D tentatively TRBD1 (5 bases). The CDR3 runs 12 residues. Germline V gives CDR1 MNHEY, CDR2 SVGAGI. V lost 6 bases and J 3 bases, leaving 8 bases between the germline ends. CDR3 in amino acids: CASSRTYYGYTF. The CDR3 bases are TGTGCCAGCAGCCGGACATACTATGGCTACACCTTC.

The chain uses TRBV10-2 and TRBJ1-3; D call uncertain. CDR3 size: 11 residues. V lost 10 bases and J lost 7, with 11 bases in between. Germline loops: CDR1 WSHSY, CDR2 SAAADI. CDR3 protein: CATQWANTIYF. DNA for the CDR3: TGCGCCACCCAATGGGCGAACACCATATATTTT.

The chain links TRBV14 to TRBJ2-5, with D maybe TRBD2 (5 bases). The CDR3 has 18 amino acids. The germline gives CDR1 SGHDN, CDR2 FVKESK. Trimming took off 0 bases at V and 5 bases at J, with 22 bases between the two ends. In DNA form, the CDR3 reads TGTGCCAGCAGCCAAGATGTGGGGTCAGGAAGGGAGCATGAGACCCAGTACTTC. This encodes CASSQDVGSGREHETQYF.

The chain is built from TRBV12-5 and TRBJ2-1; D remains ambiguous. Trimming removed 4 bases from V and 3 bases from J, with 16 bases in between. Germline assignment: CDR1 LGHNT and CDR2 FRNRAP. CDR3 size: 16 residues. The CDR3 region has the DNA TGTGCTAGTGGTTCGGAGAGCCCGAGCATCTACAATGAGCAGTTCTTC. Amino acid sequence: CASGSESPSIYNEQFF.

The gene calls are TRBV4-1 and TRBJ1-6, with TRBD1 as a possible D gene (6 bases). Germline values: CDR1 MGHRA, CDR2 YSYEKL. This CDR3 has 15 residues. Deletions cut 0 bases from V and 10 bases from J, with 13 bases between. The CDR3 DNA sequence: TGCGCCAGCAGCCAAGACGCGAGGGGACAATCACCCCTCCACTTT. Protein sequence: CASSQDARGQSPLHF.

This chain uses TRBV5-6 with TRBJ1-4, with 8 bases aligning to TRBD1. Germline V CDR1 and CDR2: SGHDT, YYEEEE. This CDR3 contains 16 residues. The junction had 6 bases not matched to a gene; V was cut back by 1 base and J by 4 bases. Here the CDR3 DNA reads TGTGCCAGCAGCTTGAACCAGGGGGCCCTTAATGAAAAACTGTTTTTT. Amino acids: CASSLNQGALNEKLFF.